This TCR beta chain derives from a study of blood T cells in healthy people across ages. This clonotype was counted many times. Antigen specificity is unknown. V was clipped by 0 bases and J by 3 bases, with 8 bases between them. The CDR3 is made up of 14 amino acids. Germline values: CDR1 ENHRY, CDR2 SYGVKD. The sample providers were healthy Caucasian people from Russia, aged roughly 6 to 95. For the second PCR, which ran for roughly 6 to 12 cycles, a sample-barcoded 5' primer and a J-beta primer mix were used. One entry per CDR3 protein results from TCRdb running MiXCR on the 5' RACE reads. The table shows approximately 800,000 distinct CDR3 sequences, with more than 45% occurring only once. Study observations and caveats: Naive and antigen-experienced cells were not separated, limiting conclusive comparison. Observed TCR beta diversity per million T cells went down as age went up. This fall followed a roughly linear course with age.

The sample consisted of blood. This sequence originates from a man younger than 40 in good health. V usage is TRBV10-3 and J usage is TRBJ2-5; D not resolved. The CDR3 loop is CAISESNEEETQYF. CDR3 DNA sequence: TGTGCCATCAGTGAGTCGAACGAGGAAGAGACCCAGTACTTC.